Listed below are T cell receptor beta chains from one sample, sequenced in a study of molecular identifiers for immune sequencing clone quantification. MiXCR, run by TCRdb on the PCR reads, gives a single entry per CDR3 protein. The sample includes 45,000 to 65,000 distinct CDR3 sequences, approximately 25% of them seen just once. The sample consisted of naive CD8+ T cells from blood, with Jurkat cell RNA spiked in. These receptors were taken from a human donor in good health. Some libraries in this study had Jurkat cell RNA spiked in. Each CDR3 is given with its conserved first and last residue. Each record gives: clone size, V gene, D gene, J gene, CDR3 DNA, CDR3 protein. D genes are given only for firm matches. Clone size is given for some rows only: seen once, a few or many times, or a class if the clone is expanded.

clone size: .
V gene: TRBV13
D gene: TRBD1
J gene: TRBJ2-2
CDR3 DNA: TGTGCCAGCAGCCAAGACAGGGGTAATCCCGGGGAGCTGTTTTTT
CDR3 protein: CASSQDRGNPGELFF

clone size: .
V gene: TRBV6-1
D gene: TRBD1
J gene: TRBJ2-7
CDR3 DNA: TGTGCCAGCAGTGAACACCACAGGGGTCCTCCCTACTACGAGCTGTACTTC
CDR3 protein: CASSEHHRGPPYYELYF

clone size: many
V gene: TRBV28
D gene: TRBD2
J gene: TRBJ2-3
CDR3 DNA: TGTGCCAGCAGGTTTCTAGCGGGAGTCGGTACTAAAGGCACAGATACGCAGTATTTT
CDR3 protein: CASRFLAGVGTKGTDTQYF

clone size: few
V gene: TRBV18
D gene: .
J gene: TRBJ2-3
CDR3 DNA: TGTGCCAGCTCACCCTGGTACGGACAGAGGAGGGCAGATACGCAGTATTTT
CDR3 protein: CASSPWYGQRRADTQYF

clone size: many
V gene: TRBV19
D gene: .
J gene: TRBJ2-1
CDR3 DNA: TGTGCCAGTAGTATTGCTAAGACAGGTAGGAATGAGCAGTTCTTC
CDR3 protein: CASSIAKTGRNEQFF

clone size: many
V gene: TRBV20-1
D gene: .
J gene: TRBJ2-7
CDR3 DNA: TGCAGTGCGGTTCGACTGGAGGATTACGAGCAGTACTTC
CDR3 protein: CSAVRLEDYEQYF

clone size: many
V gene: TRBV9
D gene: .
J gene: TRBJ2-5
CDR3 DNA: TGTGCCAGCAGCGAAGGACAGGGAGGGCGAGAGACCCAGTACTTC
CDR3 protein: CASSEGQGGRETQYF

clone size: few
V gene: TRBV12-3/TRBV12-4
D gene: TRBD2
J gene: TRBJ2-5
CDR3 DNA: TGTGCCAGCAGCCTCCAGCCGGTGGCGGGGGGGCCCGAGACCCAGTACTTC
CDR3 protein: CASSLQPVAGGPETQYF

clone size: many
V gene: TRBV20-1
D gene: TRBD2
J gene: TRBJ2-2
CDR3 DNA: TGCAGTGCTAGAGAACTAGCGGGAAGGCCCGGGGAGCTGTTTTTT
CDR3 protein: CSARELAGRPGELFF

clone size: many
V gene: TRBV5-1
D gene: .
J gene: TRBJ1-1
CDR3 DNA: TGCGCCAGCAGCCTGACCACTGGAAGCACTGAAGCTTTCTTT
CDR3 protein: CASSLTTGSTEAFF

clone size: many
V gene: TRBV27
D gene: TRBD1
J gene: TRBJ1-1
CDR3 DNA: TGTGCCAGCAGCTCCCGGGACAGGGGTTCTGAAGCTTTCTTT
CDR3 protein: CASSSRDRGSEAFF

clone size: few
V gene: TRBV6-2/TRBV6-3
D gene: .
J gene: TRBJ1-5
CDR3 DNA: TGTGCCTGCAGGCTGTCTGAGGGTTACAATCAGCCCCAGCATTTT
CDR3 protein: CACRLSEGYNQPQHF

clone size: many
V gene: TRBV4-1
D gene: .
J gene: TRBJ1-5
CDR3 DNA: TGCGCCAGCAGCCAAGGGGTGAATCAGCCCCAGCATTTT
CDR3 protein: CASSQGVNQPQHF

clone size: .
V gene: TRBV27
D gene: TRBD2
J gene: TRBJ2-1
CDR3 DNA: TGTGCCAGCAGGTCGGGACTAGTGGGTTCTGAGCAGTTCTTC
CDR3 protein: CASRSGLVGSEQFF

clone size: many
V gene: TRBV9
D gene: .
J gene: TRBJ1-6
CDR3 DNA: TGTGCCAGCAGCGCAGAGTTCAGTGATTCACCCCTCCACTTT
CDR3 protein: CASSAEFSDSPLHF

clone size: many
V gene: TRBV27
D gene: .
J gene: TRBJ2-7
CDR3 DNA: TGTGCCAGCAGTTTAACCGCAGGGGCCTACGAGCAGTACTTC
CDR3 protein: CASSLTAGAYEQYF

clone size: many
V gene: TRBV29-1
D gene: TRBD1
J gene: TRBJ1-2
CDR3 DNA: TGCAGCGTTGAAGGACAGGGGCGGTTTGTTAGCTATGGCTACACCTTC
CDR3 protein: CSVEGQGRFVSYGYTF

clone size: many
V gene: TRBV2
D gene: .
J gene: TRBJ1-2
CDR3 DNA: TGTGCCAGCACATCACCCAAAGGGGGGACTAACTATGGCTACACCTTC
CDR3 protein: CASTSPKGGTNYGYTF

clone size: many
V gene: TRBV4-3
D gene: .
J gene: TRBJ1-4
CDR3 DNA: TGCGCCAGCAGCCCTGACAGCGATGAAAAACTGTTTTTT
CDR3 protein: CASSPDSDEKLFF

clone size: few
V gene: TRBV19
D gene: .
J gene: TRBJ1-1
CDR3 DNA: TGTGCCAGTAGCACGGGACTCTCGAACACTGAAGCTTTCTTT
CDR3 protein: CASSTGLSNTEAFF

clone size: .
V gene: TRBV29-1
D gene: TRBD2
J gene: TRBJ2-3
CDR3 DNA: TGCAGCGTTGAAGACTTACCAGGGGGGGCTAGCGGGAGTCGGTCAGATACGCAGTATTTT
CDR3 protein: CSVEDLPGGASGSRSDTQYF

clone size: many
V gene: TRBV6-1
D gene: TRBD1
J gene: TRBJ2-2
CDR3 DNA: TGTGCCAGCAGTGAAACTGAGCTGGGACAGCGTAACACCGGGGAGCTGTTTTTT
CDR3 protein: CASSETELGQRNTGELFF

clone size: many
V gene: TRBV4-1
D gene: .
J gene: TRBJ1-1
CDR3 DNA: TGCGCCAGCAGCCAAAGGTTGTTAGGGACTGAAGCTTTCTTT
CDR3 protein: CASSQRLLGTEAFF

clone size: .
V gene: TRBV11-2
D gene: TRBD2
J gene: TRBJ2-1
CDR3 DNA: TGTGCCAGCGGACTAGCCCCCGGAGATGAGCAGTTCTTC
CDR3 protein: CASGLAPGDEQFF

clone size: .
V gene: TRBV4-3
D gene: .
J gene: TRBJ2-3
CDR3 DNA: TGCGCCAGCAGCCAAGATCGTGGCGACCTGGGTGGCACAGATACGCAGTATTTT
CDR3 protein: CASSQDRGDLGGTDTQYF

clone size: many
V gene: TRBV4-1
D gene: TRBD1
J gene: TRBJ2-7
CDR3 DNA: TGCGCCAGCAGCCCTAGACAGGGGGCGCGGCTCGAGCAGTACTTC
CDR3 protein: CASSPRQGARLEQYF

clone size: few
V gene: TRBV4-3
D gene: TRBD2
J gene: TRBJ2-3
CDR3 DNA: TGCGCCAGCAACCGACTAGCAACGCAGTATTTT
CDR3 protein: CASNRLATQYF

clone size: many
V gene: TRBV5-8
D gene: TRBD1
J gene: TRBJ1-5
CDR3 DNA: TGTGCCAGCAGCCCTCCGACAGGGGGGAATCAGCCCCAGCATTTT
CDR3 protein: CASSPPTGGNQPQHF

clone size: few
V gene: TRBV3-1
D gene: TRBD2
J gene: TRBJ2-5
CDR3 DNA: TGTGCCAGCAGCCCCATTGCTGCCGGGAGGGCCCGGGAGACCCAGTACTTC
CDR3 protein: CASSPIAAGRARETQYF

clone size: many
V gene: TRBV4-2
D gene: .
J gene: TRBJ1-1
CDR3 DNA: TGTGCCAGCAGCCAAGGCACGGACGAAGCTTTCTTT
CDR3 protein: CASSQGTDEAFF

clone size: many
V gene: TRBV12-3/TRBV12-4
D gene: .
J gene: TRBJ2-6
CDR3 DNA: TGTGCCAGCAGCCAGGGACGTAGGGCCTCTGGGGCCAACGTCCTGACTTTC
CDR3 protein: CASSQGRRASGANVLTF

clone size: many
V gene: TRBV15
D gene: TRBD1
J gene: TRBJ1-1
CDR3 DNA: TGTGCCACCAGCGGGGACAGACACATGAACACTGAAGCTTTCTTT
CDR3 protein: CATSGDRHMNTEAFF

clone size: many
V gene: TRBV19
D gene: .
J gene: TRBJ2-3
CDR3 DNA: TGTGCCAGTAGTATAGAACCACACCGAGACGTCCCAAGCACAGATACGCAGTATTTT
CDR3 protein: CASSIEPHRDVPSTDTQYF

clone size: many
V gene: TRBV6-2/TRBV6-3
D gene: .
J gene: TRBJ2-2
CDR3 DNA: TGTGCCACGCTCCTGACAGGTTTGAACACCGGGGAGCTGTTTTTT
CDR3 protein: CATLLTGLNTGELFF

clone size: many
V gene: TRBV7-9
D gene: TRBD2
J gene: TRBJ2-3
CDR3 DNA: TGTGCCAGCAGCTCCGTCGAGCGGGAATCAGATACGCAGTATTTT
CDR3 protein: CASSSVERESDTQYF

clone size: many
V gene: TRBV20-1
D gene: .
J gene: TRBJ2-7
CDR3 DNA: TGCAGTGCTAGGTTACGGGGGTCGAACTACGAGCAGTACTTC
CDR3 protein: CSARLRGSNYEQYF

clone size: many
V gene: TRBV10-2
D gene: .
J gene: TRBJ1-2
CDR3 DNA: TGCGCCAGCAGTGAAACCAGCTATGGCTACACCTTC
CDR3 protein: CASSETSYGYTF

clone size: .
V gene: TRBV4-2
D gene: TRBD1
J gene: TRBJ2-7
CDR3 DNA: TGTGCCAGCAGCCAATGGACAGGGGGAACGTACGAGCAGTGCTTC
CDR3 protein: CASSQWTGGTYEQCF

clone size: many
V gene: TRBV7-9
D gene: .
J gene: TRBJ2-7
CDR3 DNA: TGTGCCAGCAGCTCGCCCGATCGGGGGGCGGGCGAGCAGTACTTC
CDR3 protein: CASSSPDRGAGEQYF

clone size: many
V gene: TRBV6-6
D gene: .
J gene: TRBJ2-5
CDR3 DNA: TGTGCCAGCAGTTATACCAGAGAGACCCAGTACTTC
CDR3 protein: CASSYTRETQYF

clone size: .
V gene: TRBV7-9
D gene: .
J gene: TRBJ2-5
CDR3 DNA: TGTGCCAGCAGCCCGGACTTTGAAGAGACCCAGTACTTC
CDR3 protein: CASSPDFEETQYF

clone size: .
V gene: TRBV4-3
D gene: TRBD1
J gene: TRBJ2-3
CDR3 DNA: TGCGCCTGCAGCCAAGGACAGGGGTGGGACCAGGATACGCAGTATTTT
CDR3 protein: CACSQGQGWDQDTQYF

clone size: many
V gene: TRBV29-1
D gene: .
J gene: TRBJ2-7
CDR3 DNA: TGCAGCGTATGTCCGCAGGGGACCTACGAGCAGTACTTC
CDR3 protein: CSVCPQGTYEQYF

clone size: many
V gene: TRBV4-3
D gene: TRBD1
J gene: TRBJ2-7
CDR3 DNA: TGCGCCAGCAGCCCAGGGACAGGGGGCTACGAGCAGTACTTC
CDR3 protein: CASSPGTGGYEQYF

clone size: .
V gene: TRBV28
D gene: .
J gene: TRBJ1-1
CDR3 DNA: TGTGCCATCTCACGGGGGATGGGGGAAGCTTTCTTT
CDR3 protein: CAISRGMGEAFF

clone size: many
V gene: TRBV4-3
D gene: TRBD2
J gene: TRBJ2-3
CDR3 DNA: TGCGCCAGCAGCCAAGATCGAAGGCTAGCGGGCGGAGATACGCAGTATTTT
CDR3 protein: CASSQDRRLAGGDTQYF

clone size: many
V gene: TRBV19
D gene: TRBD2
J gene: TRBJ2-1
CDR3 DNA: TGTGCCAGTGCAGGGACTAGTTTGAATGAGCAGTTCTTC
CDR3 protein: CASAGTSLNEQFF

clone size: many
V gene: TRBV20-1
D gene: TRBD2
J gene: TRBJ2-7
CDR3 DNA: TGCAGTGCTAATACCGAGGGACTAGCGGGAAAGGAGCAGTACTTC
CDR3 protein: CSANTEGLAGKEQYF

clone size: many
V gene: TRBV20-1
D gene: .
J gene: TRBJ2-7
CDR3 DNA: TGCAGTGCTAGAGTCTCCCGGGCAAGCTCCTACGAGCAGTACTTC
CDR3 protein: CSARVSRASSYEQYF

clone size: many
V gene: TRBV12-3/TRBV12-4
D gene: .
J gene: TRBJ2-2
CDR3 DNA: TGTGCCAGCAGTTTAGCGGGACCTTACACCGGGGAGCTGTTTTTT
CDR3 protein: CASSLAGPYTGELFF